The T cell receptor beta chain described here comes from a study of T cell responses to AZD1222 COVID-19 vaccine. This clone is a singleton in its sample. V dropped 6 bases and J dropped 1 base, with 15 bases sitting between them. The length of the CDR3 is 15 residues. Germline CDR1 reads LNHDA; CDR2 reads SQIVND (reference sequence). The table came from immunoSEQ multiplex PCR; TCRdb's copy has only in-frame clones and leaves some out. The sample contains about 110,000 clones, roughly 90% of which appear only once. This receptor was identified in an adult who received the AZD1222 COVID-19 vaccine. The sample here was peripheral blood, taken 28 days after the second AZD1222 dose. The rearrangement joins TRBV19 to TRBJ1-1, with D possibly TRBD1 on 5 matching bases. CDR3 region: CASSTLGAPNTEAFF. For the CDR3, the DNA is TGTGCCAGTAGCACCCTCGGGGCACCGAACACTGAAGCTTTCTTT.